The TCR beta chain under discussion was sequenced for a study of blood T cell repertoires in COVID-19. Only in-frame clones appear in the TCRdb table, and some are missing; sequencing was by immunoSEQ multiplex PCR. Among roughly 140,000 clones, more than 70% were seen once, and the ten largest hold approximately 5%. Trimming took off 2 bases at V and 6 bases at J, with 14 bases between the two ends. CDR3 length: 14 amino acids. Germline CDR1 is SGHTA and CDR2 is FQGNSA. V is TRBV7-2 and J is TRBJ2-7; maybe TRBD1 (5 bases). The receptor comes from a woman between 45 and 65 years old with acute or convalescent COVID-19. The sample consisted of peripheral blood. As DNA, the CDR3 is TGTGCCAGCAGCTTATCGAATCCCCAGGGCGAGCAGTACTTC. Its translation: CASSLSNPQGEQYF.